These 10 T cell receptor beta chains came from one sample sequenced in a study of T cell clonotyping in hematopoietic cell transplantation (dated by TCRdb to the early 2020s). The time point tag for this specimen amounts to: recipient sample about 28 days before transplant, after cytoreduction. The library came from the immunoSEQ multiplex PCR assay. TCRdb holds this immuneACCESS table with in-frame rearrangements only. Some clones are missing; in checked studies, unresolved V genes explain under half, and the rest has no known cause. This sample comprises tens of thousands of clones, 85% to 95% of them detected only once. The ten largest clones add up to around 1.5% of the sample. The input for sequencing was peripheral blood mononuclear cells, taken before stem cell transplant. The receptor source for this set is a man aged 40-49 years with chronic myeloid leukemia. Some clones in this sample may be carry-over from other donors' samples.

This sequence joins TRBV27 and TRBJ2-6; D call uncertain. The CDR3 loop spans 12 amino acids. Germline CDR1 and CDR2: MNHEY and SMNVEV (reference sequence). V lost 4 bases and J lost 2, with 0 bases in between. The CDR3 bases are TGTGCCAGCAGTTCTGGGGCCAACGTCCTGACTTTC. As protein: CASSSGANVLTF.

The V gene is TRBV7-6, the J gene TRBJ1-1; TRBD1 agrees at 8 bases. Germline V gene lookup returns CDR1 SGHVS and CDR2 FNYEAQ. The CDR3 runs to 14 residues. J gave up 3 bases and V 3 bases, and 3 bases lay outside the gene matches. CDR3 nucleotide sequence: TGTGCCAGCAGCTTTGACAGGGGTTACACTGAAGCTTTCTTT. This translates into CASSFDRGYTEAFF.

This chain joins TRBV5-4 and TRBJ2-3; 10 bases map to TRBD2. The ends lost 5 bases at V and 3 bases at J; junction bases unmatched: 6. The germline gives CDR1 SGHNT, CDR2 YYREEE (reference sequence). The CDR3 has 15 residues. As DNA, the CDR3 is TGTGCCAGCAGGACGAGGACTAGCGGAACAGATACGCAGTATTTT. Protein product: CASRTRTSGTDTQYF.

V usage is TRBV21-1 and J usage is TRBJ2-1; the listed D gene, TRBD1, was not tested against the DNA. TRBV21-1 is flagged as a pseudogene. The CDR3 extends over 15 amino acids. CDR3 protein: CASSKDGQLNNEQFF. CDR3 in DNA: TGTGCCAGCAGCAAAGACGGACAGCTTAATAATGAGCAGTTCTTC.

The V call is TRBV5-4, the J call TRBJ2-3; 10 bases map to TRBD2. Germline values: CDR1 SGHNT, CDR2 YYREEE (reference sequence). The trim removed 1 base at V and 2 bases at J, leaving 4 bases unmatched. The CDR3 is 16 amino acids. Written as DNA, the CDR3 is TGTGCCAGCAGCTTGCCTAGCGGGGGCACCACAGATACGCAGTATTTT. Translation: CASSLPSGGTTDTQYF.

As DNA, the CDR3 is TGTGCCTCCGGAAGCGGGGCCGGGCAGCAAGAGACCCAGTACTTC. Translating gives CASGSGAGQQETQYF. The rearrangement joins TRBV19 to TRBJ2-5, with TRBD2 identical over 7 bases. This CDR3 spans 15 amino acids. Looked up from germline, CDR1 is LNHDA and CDR2 is SQIVND (reference sequence). Trimming removed 11 bases from V and 2 bases from J; junction bases left unmatched: 14.

This clone occurred a few times. The chain carries TRBV9 and TRBJ1-4; D is uncertain. Trimming pared 3 bases from V and 8 bases from J, leaving 11 bases between. The germline V gene encodes CDR1 SGDLS and CDR2 YYNGEE. The CDR3 runs 13 residues. CDR3 residues: CASSAGIMEKLFF. CDR3 nucleotide sequence: TGTGCCAGCAGCGCGGGTATAATGGAAAAACTGTTTTTT.

The rearrangement joins TRBV4-1 to TRBJ1-2; unclear D gene. The CDR3 has 14 residues. Trimming took 3 bases from V and 4 from J, leaving 12 bases between them. The germline V gene encodes CDR1 MGHRA and CDR2 YSYEKL. CDR3 sequence reads: CASSHGEPSYGYTF. The CDR3 coding sequence is TGCGCCAGCAGCCACGGAGAACCGAGCTATGGCTACACCTTC.

V and J are TRBV19 and TRBJ1-1, with D maybe TRBD1 (6 bases). V was shortened by 4 bases and J by 4 bases, with 28 bases between the two germline ends. This CDR3 region has 19 residues. Germline values: CDR1 LNHDA, CDR2 SQIVND (reference sequence). The CDR3 spells CASSKEGKETAPGVTEAFF. The CDR3 nucleotides are TGTGCCAGTAGTAAAGAGGGAAAGGAGACAGCCCCAGGGGTCACTGAAGCTTTCTTT. Full variable domain (outside the CDR3, taken from reference TRBV19 and TRBJ1-1): DGGITQSPKYLFRKEGQNVTLSCEQNLNHDAMYWYRQDPGQGLRLIYYSQIVNDFQKGDIAEGYSVSREKKESFPLTVTSAQKNPTAFYLCASSKEGKETAPGVTEAFFGQGTRLTVV.

This sequence joins TRBV4-2 and TRBJ2-2; 7 bases are a match to TRBD2. CDR1 LGHNA and CDR2 YNFKEQ come from the germline V gene. V shed 0 bases and J 4 bases; nucleotides not matched to a gene: 8. CDR3 length equals 17 residues. CDR3 sequence (DNA): TGTGCCAGCAGCCAAGATTGGGGGGGAGACTTCACCGGGGAGCTGTTTTTT. Translated: CASSQDWGGDFTGELFF.